The 14 T cell receptor beta chains listed next were all sequenced from one sample in a study of technical replicates of blood from four donors. The repertoire was sequenced with immunoSEQ multiplex PCR; TCRdb's copy has only in-frame clones and lacks some. The sample contains about 82,000 clones, around 93% of which appear only once. The sample consisted of T cells isolated from PBMCs. Source of these receptors: a human donor in good health.

The CDR3 region is CASSLRQGSAWEQYF. The CDR3 DNA reads TGTGCCAGCAGCCTCAGACAGGGGTCTGCCTGGGAGCAGTACTTC. The chain joins TRBV7-9 to TRBJ2-7; TRBD1 matches at 8 bases. The CDR3 contains 15 residues. Trimming removed 5 bases from V and 7 bases from J; junction bases left unmatched: 13. Per germline, CDR1 SEHNR and CDR2 FQNEAQ (reference sequence).

This chain links TRBV7-9 with TRBJ2-3; 7 nucleotides line up with TRBD1. J gave up 2 bases and V 6 bases, and 5 bases lay outside the gene matches. This CDR3 comprises 14 residues. Looked up from germline, CDR1 is SEHNR and CDR2 is FQNEAQ (reference sequence). This chain's CDR3 is CASSWDRNTDTQYF. CDR3 in DNA: TGTGCCAGCAGTTGGGACAGAAACACAGATACGCAGTATTTT. Using reference TRBV7-9 and TRBJ2-3 for the parts outside the CDR3, the full variable domain is DTGVSQNPRHKITKRGQNVTFRCDPISEHNRLYWYRQTLGQGPEFLTYFQNEAQLEKSRLLSDRFSAERPKGSFSTLEIQRTEQGDSAMYLCASSWDRNTDTQYFGPGTRLTVL.

The chain uses TRBV7-2 and TRBJ2-7; D might be TRBD2 (6 bases). The germline CDR1 and CDR2 sequences are SGHTA and FQGNSA. Trimming pared 4 bases from V and 4 bases from J, leaving 14 bases between. This CDR3 has 14 residues. CDR3 bases: TGTGCCAGCAGCTCCCGGGAGATGAGTTACGAGCAGTACTTC. This gives the protein CASSSREMSYEQYF.

The chain uses TRBV19 and TRBJ2-7; the match to TRBD1 covers 10 bases. This CDR3 is 14 amino acids long. Germline V gene lookup returns CDR1 LNHDA and CDR2 SQIVND (reference sequence). The V segment lost 5 bases and the J segment 2 bases; nucleotides outside the gene matches: 3. For the CDR3, the DNA is TGTGCCAGTAGTCTTGGACAGGGGGCCTACGAGCAGTACTTC. Amino acid sequence: CASSLGQGAYEQYF.

A few counts support this clone. The V call is TRBV4-2, the J call TRBJ1-5; no definite D call. The CDR3 is 13 amino acids. Trimming removed 3 bases from V and 4 bases from J, with 7 bases in between. Germline V lookup: CDR1 LGHNA, CDR2 YNFKEQ. The CDR3 protein is CASSHTVNQPQHF. Written as DNA, the CDR3 is TGTGCCAGCAGCCACACAGTGAATCAGCCCCAGCATTTT.

The V gene is TRBV4-1, the J gene TRBJ2-1, with a tentative D call TRBD1 (6 bases). V shed 3 bases and J shed 8 bases, with 11 bases lying between them. Germline V gives CDR1 MGHRA, CDR2 YSYEKL. There are 13 residues in the CDR3. CDR3 region: CASSQQQGYEQFF. The DNA for the CDR3 is TGCGCCAGCAGCCAGCAACAGGGCTATGAGCAGTTCTTC.

This clone has just a few counts. This chain connects TRBV5-1 to TRBJ1-1; the D gene is possibly TRBD1 (5 bases). This CDR3 region has 16 residues. V lost 4 bases, J lost 0 bases, and 16 bases lay in between. Germline assignment: CDR1 SGHRS and CDR2 YFSETQ. The CDR3 protein is CASSMGRRGLNTEAFF. For the CDR3, the DNA is TGCGCCAGCAGCATGGGACGTAGGGGCCTGAACACTGAAGCTTTCTTT.

The chain employs TRBV27 and TRBJ1-1; a weak D match, TRBD1 (5 bases). V lost 2 bases, J lost 4 bases, and 11 bases lay in between. The CDR3 sequence is 14 residues long. The germline V gene has CDR1 MNHEY and CDR2 SMNVEV (reference sequence). The CDR3 region has the DNA TGTGCCAGCAGTTTAGGGGCGGCTCTCACTGAAGCTTTCTTT. It codes for CASSLGAALTEAFF.

CDR3 region: CASRETGGDEKLFF. CDR3 nucleotides: TGTGCCAGCAGGGAAACAGGGGGTGATGAAAAACTGTTTTTT. The J gene is TRBJ1-4, the V gene TRBV6-4, with 8 positions matching TRBD1. V lost 6 bases and J lost 6; bases outside the gene matches: 6. CDR1 and CDR2 (germline): MRHNA, SNTAGT. CDR3 length equals 14 residues.

The rearrangement uses TRBV11-2 and TRBJ2-1, with 10 bases fitting TRBD2. There are 14 residues in the CDR3. CDR1 is SGHAT, CDR2 FQNNGV, per germline. Unmatched junction bases numbered 7, after V lost 10 bases and J lost 4 bases. The CDR3 DNA follows: TGTGCCACAGGTAGCGGGGGGCGATACAATGAGCAGTTCTTC. Translating it yields CATGSGGRYNEQFF. Together with reference TRBV11-2 and TRBJ2-1, the CDR3 gives the full variable domain: EAGVAQSPRYKIIEKRQSVAFWCNPISGHATLYWYQQILGQGPKLLIQFQNNGVVDDSQLPKDRFSAERLKGVDSTLKIQPAKLEDSAVYLCATGSGGRYNEQFFGPGTRLTVL.

The rearrangement links TRBV11-3 to TRBJ2-7; D is undetermined. V was clipped by 7 bases and J by 0 bases, with 13 bases between them. Germline lookup yields CDR1 SGHNT and CDR2 YENEEA. The CDR3 is made up of 14 amino acids. In nucleotides, the CDR3 is TGTGCCAGCACTGAGACTTCGGCCTCCTACGAGCAGTACTTC. Translation: CASTETSASYEQYF.

This sequence joins TRBV5-6 and TRBJ1-6; D perhaps matches TRBD1 (5 bases). The CDR3 loop spans 15 amino acids. V was cut by 2 bases and J by 10 bases, with 16 bases left in between. Germline loops: CDR1 SGHDT, CDR2 YYEEEE. This chain's CDR3 is CASSFLTGYGSPLHF. CDR3 DNA sequence: TGTGCCAGCAGCTTCTTAACAGGTTATGGGTCACCCCTCCACTTT. Full variable domain (rest looked up from reference TRBV5-6 and TRBJ1-6): DAGVTQSPTHLIKTRGQQVTLRCSPKSGHDTVSWYQQALGQGPQFIFQYYEEEERQRGNFPDRFSGHQFPNYSSELNVNALLLGDSALYLCASSFLTGYGSPLHFGNGTRLTVT.

The rearrangement uses TRBV13 and TRBJ1-4, with 11 bases matching TRBD1. CDR1 is PRHDT and CDR2 is FYEKMQ in the germline V gene (reference sequence). Trimming at V came to 6 bases and at J to 8 bases, leaving 20 bases not matched to a gene. The CDR3 is made up of 19 amino acids. The CDR3 region is CASSRTSGTGGVLLEKLFF. The DNA for the CDR3 is TGTGCCAGCAGTCGAACTTCCGGGACAGGGGGTGTTTTATTGGAAAAACTGTTTTTT.

The chain couples TRBV2 to TRBJ1-5, with D hard to call. V was pared by 8 bases and J by 1 base, with 9 bases between. Per germline, CDR1 SNHLY and CDR2 FYNNEI. The CDR3 covers 13 residues. The DNA for the CDR3 is TGTGCCAGCGGCGGGGTAAGCAATCAGCCCCAGCATTTT. It encodes CASGGVSNQPQHF.